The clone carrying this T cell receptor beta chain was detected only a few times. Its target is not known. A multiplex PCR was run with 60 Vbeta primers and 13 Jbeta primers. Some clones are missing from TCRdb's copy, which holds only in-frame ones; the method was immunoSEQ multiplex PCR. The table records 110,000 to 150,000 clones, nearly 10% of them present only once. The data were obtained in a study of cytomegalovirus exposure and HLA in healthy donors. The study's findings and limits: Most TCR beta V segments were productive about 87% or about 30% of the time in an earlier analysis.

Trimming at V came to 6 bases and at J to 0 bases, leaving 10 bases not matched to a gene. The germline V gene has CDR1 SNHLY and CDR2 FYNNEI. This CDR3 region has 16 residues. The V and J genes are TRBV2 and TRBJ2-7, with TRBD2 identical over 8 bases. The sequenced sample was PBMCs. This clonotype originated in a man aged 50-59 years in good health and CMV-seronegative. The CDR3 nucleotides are TGTGCCAGCAGGGAACAACTAGCGGATAGCTCCTACGAGCAGTACTTC. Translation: CASREQLADSSYEQYF. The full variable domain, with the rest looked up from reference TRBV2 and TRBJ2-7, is EPEVTQTPSHQVTQMGQEVILRCVPISNHLYFYWYRQILGQKVEFLVSFYNNEISEKSEIFDDQFSVERPDGSNFTLKIRSTKLEDSAMYFCASREQLADSSYEQYFGPGTRLTVT.